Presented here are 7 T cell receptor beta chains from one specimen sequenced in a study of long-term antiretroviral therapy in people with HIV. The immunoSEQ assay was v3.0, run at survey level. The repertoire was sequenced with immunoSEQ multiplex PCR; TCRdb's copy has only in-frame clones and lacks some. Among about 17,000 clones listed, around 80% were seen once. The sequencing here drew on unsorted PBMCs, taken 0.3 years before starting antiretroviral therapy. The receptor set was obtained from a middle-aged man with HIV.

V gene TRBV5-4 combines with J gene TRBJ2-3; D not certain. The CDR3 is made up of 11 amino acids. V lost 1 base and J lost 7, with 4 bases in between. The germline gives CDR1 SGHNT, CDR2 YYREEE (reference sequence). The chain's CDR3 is CASSLWYTQYF. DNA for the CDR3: TGTGCCAGCAGCTTGTGGTATACGCAGTATTTT.

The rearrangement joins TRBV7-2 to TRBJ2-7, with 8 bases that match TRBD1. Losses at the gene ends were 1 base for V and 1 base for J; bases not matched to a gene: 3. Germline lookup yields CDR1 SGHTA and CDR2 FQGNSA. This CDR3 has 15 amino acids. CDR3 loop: CASSLGQGKSYEQYF. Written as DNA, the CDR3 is TGTGCCAGCAGCTTAGGACAGGGGAAATCCTACGAGCAGTACTTC.

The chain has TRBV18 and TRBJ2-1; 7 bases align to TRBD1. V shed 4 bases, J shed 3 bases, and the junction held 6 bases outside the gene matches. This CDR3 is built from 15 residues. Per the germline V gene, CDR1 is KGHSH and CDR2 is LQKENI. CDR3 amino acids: CASSLDRDVYNEQFF. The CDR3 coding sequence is TGTGCCAGCTCACTAGACAGGGATGTCTACAATGAGCAGTTCTTC.

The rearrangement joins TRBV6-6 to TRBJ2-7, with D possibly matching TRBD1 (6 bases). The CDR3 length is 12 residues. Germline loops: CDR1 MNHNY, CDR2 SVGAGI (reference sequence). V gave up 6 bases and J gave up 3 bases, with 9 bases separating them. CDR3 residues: CASSHRVYEQYF. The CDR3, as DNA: TGTGCCAGCAGCCACAGGGTCTACGAGCAGTACTTC.

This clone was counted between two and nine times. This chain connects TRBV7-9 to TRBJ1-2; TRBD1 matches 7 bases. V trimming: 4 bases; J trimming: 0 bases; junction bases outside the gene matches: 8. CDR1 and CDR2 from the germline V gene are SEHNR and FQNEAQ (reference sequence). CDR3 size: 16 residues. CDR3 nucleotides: TGTGCCAGCAGCTACAGGGGCCTGCAAGCTAACTATGGCTACACCTTC. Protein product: CASSYRGLQANYGYTF.

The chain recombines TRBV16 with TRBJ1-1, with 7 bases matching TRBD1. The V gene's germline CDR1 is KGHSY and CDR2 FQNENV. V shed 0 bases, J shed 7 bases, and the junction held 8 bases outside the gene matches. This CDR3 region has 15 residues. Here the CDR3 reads CASSQSGTVINEAFF. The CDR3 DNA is TGTGCCAGCAGCCAATCCGGGACAGTTATAAATGAAGCTTTCTTT. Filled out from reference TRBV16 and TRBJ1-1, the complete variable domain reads GEEVAQTPKHLVRGEGQKAKLYCAPIKGHSYVFWYQQVLKNEFKFLISFQNENVFDETGMPKERFSAKCLPNSPCSLEIQATKLEDSAVYFCASSQSGTVINEAFFGQGTRLTVV.

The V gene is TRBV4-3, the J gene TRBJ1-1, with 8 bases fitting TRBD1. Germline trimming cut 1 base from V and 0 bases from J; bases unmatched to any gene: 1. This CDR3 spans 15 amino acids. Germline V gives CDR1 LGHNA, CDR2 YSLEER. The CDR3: CASSQGQGLNTEAFF. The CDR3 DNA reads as TGCGCCAGCAGCCAAGGACAGGGGTTGAACACTGAAGCTTTCTTT.